These 2 T cell receptor beta chains originate from one sample sequenced in a study of tumor and adjacent non-tumor tissue in lung cancer. RNA was extracted from bulk tissue without any cell sorting. More than 3 cm separated this lung sample from the edge of the tumor. The library came from three nested PCR rounds adapted from ARM-PCR protocols. MiXCR, run by TCRdb on the multiplex PCR reads, gives a single entry per CDR3 protein. The sample lists roughly 43,000 distinct CDR3 sequences, roughly 60% seen once, with 45% to 50% in the top ten. Sequencing was done on a sample of distant non-tumor lung tissue. Receptor source: a middle-aged man with non-small cell lung cancer.

Concerning this clonotype itself: This may be a read error: a much more frequent sequence differs by one nucleotide. The chain recombines TRBV20-1 with TRBJ2-4; a possible D gene is TRBD2 (5 bases). CDR1 and CDR2 from the germline V gene are DFQATT and SNEGSKA (reference sequence). The CDR3 spans 15 residues. This CDR3 is CIAVDSPLAKNIQYF. CDR3 bases: TGCATTGCCGTGGACTCGCCGCTAGCCAAAAACATTCAGTACTTC.

The rearrangement uses TRBV20-1 and TRBJ2-2, with 13 nucleotides matching TRBD2. Losses at the gene ends were 3 bases for V and 6 bases for J; bases not matched to a gene: 4. The CDR3 length is 15 residues. The V gene's germline CDR1 is DFQATT and CDR2 SNEGSKA (reference sequence). The CDR3 loop reads CSASGLAGVPGELFF. In nucleotides, the CDR3 is TGCAGTGCTAGCGGACTAGCGGGAGTCCCCGGGGAGCTGTTTTTT.